These 27 T cell receptor beta chains share one sample of origin, sequenced in a study of blood T cell repertoires in COVID-19. The table came from immunoSEQ multiplex PCR; TCRdb's copy has only in-frame clones and leaves some out. The table includes around 160,000 clones, roughly 87% detected once. Specimen: PBMCs or T cells enriched from blood (not recorded which). These receptors came from a woman aged 40 to 50 who had been exposed to COVID-19.

The chain couples TRBV5-1 to TRBJ2-1; TRBD1 might be the D (5 bases). Trimming removed 0 bases from V and 10 bases from J, with 11 bases in between. Germline V CDR1 and CDR2: SGHRS, YFSETQ. This CDR3 is built from 13 residues. The CDR3 DNA reads as TGCGCCAGCAGCTTGGAAGGGGTCGGGGAGCAGTTCTTC. This translates into CASSLEGVGEQFF.

The genes are TRBV18 and TRBJ1-2; 7 nucleotides line up with TRBD1. Unmatched junction bases numbered 2, after V lost 3 bases and J lost 1 base. Germline lookup yields CDR1 KGHSH and CDR2 LQKENI. The CDR3 covers 14 residues. CDR3 protein: CASSPDRSNYGYTF. In DNA, the CDR3 is TGTGCCAGCTCACCGGACAGGAGTAACTATGGCTACACCTTC. Supplemented by reference TRBV18 and TRBJ1-2, the full variable domain reads NAGVMQNPRHLVRRRGQEARLRCSPMKGHSHVYWYRQLPEEGLKFMVYLQKENIIDESGMPKERFSAEFPKEGPSILRIQQVVRGDSAAYFCASSPDRSNYGYTFGSGTRLTVV.

The rearrangement links TRBV7-9 to TRBJ1-4, with unresolved D. V was clipped by 5 bases and J by 2 bases, with 15 bases between them. The length of the CDR3 is 16 residues. The germline gives CDR1 SEHNR, CDR2 FQNEAQ (reference sequence). The CDR3 protein is CASSIIVIGTNEKLFF. DNA of the CDR3: TGTGCCAGCAGCATAATAGTAATCGGTACTAATGAAAAACTGTTTTTT.

This chain joins TRBV6-2 or TRBV6-3 and TRBJ2-5; 10 nucleotides line up with TRBD1. Trimming cost V 5 bases and J 7 bases; bases outside gene matches: 4. The CDR3 covers 13 residues. Germline CDR1 MNHEY, CDR2 SVGEGT. CDR3 residues: CASSTRDRGTQYF. CDR3 DNA: TGTGCCAGCAGTACTCGGGACAGGGGGACCCAGTACTTC.

The chain carries TRBV6-4 and TRBJ1-6, with D possibly matching TRBD1 (6 bases). There are 15 residues in the CDR3. Germline loops: CDR1 MRHNA, CDR2 SNTAGT. V lost 8 bases, J lost 6 bases, and 17 bases lay in between. CDR3 amino acids: CASHTAGVVNSPLHF. The CDR3 nucleotides are TGTGCCAGCCACACCGCAGGGGTTGTTAATTCACCCCTCCACTTT.

The chain links TRBV25-1 to TRBJ2-1, with D uncertain. V dropped 8 bases and J dropped 4 bases, with 6 bases sitting between them. The CDR3 spans 11 residues. Looked up from germline, CDR1 is MGHDK and CDR2 is SYGVNS. The CDR3 is CASVDYNEQFF. The CDR3 DNA follows: TGTGCCAGCGTAGATTACAATGAGCAGTTCTTC. Looking up the rest from reference TRBV25-1 and TRBJ2-1 gives the full variable domain: EADIYQTPRYLVIGTGKKITLECSQTMGHDKMYWYQQDPGMELHLIHYSYGVNSTEKGDLSSESTVSRIRTEHFPLTLESARPSHTSQYLCASVDYNEQFFGPGTRLTVL.

The V call is TRBV28, the J call TRBJ1-2, with D possibly matching TRBD1 (5 bases). Trimming removed 2 bases from V and 6 bases from J, with 7 bases in between. Germline assignment: CDR1 MDHEN and CDR2 SYDVKM. CDR3 length: 12 residues. The CDR3 loop reads CASSLGGDGYTF. The CDR3 region has the DNA TGTGCCAGCAGTTTAGGAGGGGATGGCTACACCTTC.

The genes are TRBV5-1 and TRBJ2-3; 11 bases map to TRBD2. The CDR3 runs to 15 residues. CDR1 is SGHRS and CDR2 is YFSETQ in the germline V gene. V lost 4 bases to trimming and J lost 4 bases; unmatched junction nucleotides: 5. The CDR3 reads CASSPGTSGPDTQYF. DNA of the CDR3: TGCGCCAGCAGCCCCGGGACTAGCGGACCAGATACGCAGTATTTT.

This clone was seen just once. The rearrangement links TRBV2 to TRBJ1-5; 9 bases align to TRBD1. The CDR3 sequence is 14 residues long. CDR1 is SNHLY and CDR2 is FYNNEI in the germline V gene. Trimming at V came to 6 bases and at J to 3 bases, leaving 3 bases not matched to a gene. Here the CDR3 DNA reads TGTGCCAGCAGCGGACAGGGGTTCAATCAGCCCCAGCATTTT. This codes for CASSGQGFNQPQHF.

This clone was detected ten times or more. This chain joins TRBV4-1 and TRBJ1-6; D ambiguous. The CDR3 consists of 17 residues. The germline V gene encodes CDR1 MGHRA and CDR2 YSYEKL. Trimming cost V 1 base and J 7 bases, with 17 bases left between them. The CDR3 here is CASSQVIRGRRNSPLHF. The CDR3 coding sequence is TGCGCCAGCAGCCAAGTAATAAGAGGGCGCCGAAATTCACCCCTCCACTTT.

The J gene is TRBJ2-7, the V gene TRBV5-1; the D gene is possibly TRBD1 (6 bases). Trimming took off 1 base at V and 6 bases at J, with 14 bases between the two ends. Germline V gene data show CDR1 as SGHRS and CDR2 as YFSETQ. The CDR3 has 14 amino acids. Here the CDR3 reads CASSLTPGQSEQYF. In DNA, the CDR3 is TGCGCCAGCAGCTTGACTCCCGGACAGAGCGAGCAGTACTTC.

This chain uses TRBV5-6 with TRBJ1-6; TRBD1 agrees at 9 bases. CDR1 is SGHDT, CDR2 YYEEEE, per germline. The V and J ends lost 4 bases and 9 bases, in that order; junction bases with no gene match: 11. This CDR3 contains 16 residues. Written as DNA, the CDR3 is TGTGCCAGCAGCACACCGGGGACAGGGTATTTTTCACCCCTCCACTTT. The encoded protein is CASSTPGTGYFSPLHF.

The V gene is TRBV19, the J gene TRBJ1-5; D might be TRBD1 (5 bases). Germline CDR1 LNHDA, CDR2 SQIVND (reference sequence). The CDR3 spans 13 residues. V was trimmed by 5 bases and J by 4 bases, leaving 9 bases between them. The CDR3 DNA reads as TGTGCCAGTAGTGGGGCTGGAAATCAGCCCCAGCATTTT. Its protein is CASSGAGNQPQHF. Full variable domain (rest looked up from reference TRBV19 and TRBJ1-5): DGGITQSPKYLFRKEGQNVTLSCEQNLNHDAMYWYRQDPGQGLRLIYYSQIVNDFQKGDIAEGYSVSREKKESFPLTVTSAQKNPTAFYLCASSGAGNQPQHFGDGTRLSIL.

This clone was seen more than once but under ten times. The chain employs TRBV10-2 and TRBJ1-5; possible D gene TRBD1, 5 bases. Per the germline V gene, CDR1 is WSHSY and CDR2 is SAAADI. The CDR3 consists of 17 residues. Trimming removed 6 bases at V and 1 base at J, with 19 bases between. CDR3 residues: CASRAWKGDDSNQPQHF. The CDR3 DNA is TGCGCCAGCAGAGCATGGAAAGGGGATGACAGCAATCAGCCCCAGCATTTT.

The rearrangement joins TRBV5-5 to TRBJ2-2, with a possible D match to TRBD1 (5 bases). This CDR3 contains 13 residues. Germline V gene lookup returns CDR1 SGHKS and CDR2 YYEKEE (reference sequence). V was trimmed by 2 bases and J by 6 bases, leaving 8 bases between them. The CDR3 reads CASSLGVAGELFF. CDR3 in DNA: TGTGCCAGCAGCTTAGGGGTCGCCGGGGAGCTGTTTTTT.

V usage is TRBV3-1 (or the pseudogene TRBV3-2) and J usage is TRBJ2-4; perhaps TRBD1 as D (5 bases). The germline CDR1 and CDR2 sequences are LGHDT and YNNKEL (reference sequence). The CDR3 contains 13 residues. Trimming pared 3 bases from V and 6 bases from J, leaving 9 bases between. The CDR3 loop is CASSHRGRNIQYF. In DNA form, the CDR3 reads TGTGCCAGCAGCCATAGGGGCAGAAACATTCAGTACTTC.

The gene calls are TRBV6-5 and TRBJ1-2; a possible D gene is TRBD1 (6 bases). The V end was cut by 2 bases, the J end by 3 bases, with 13 bases between. This CDR3 comprises 15 residues. Germline CDR1 is MNHEY and CDR2 is SVGAGI. Written as DNA, the CDR3 is TGTGCCAGCAGTTACCGGAACAGGGCTGACTATGGCTACACCTTC. Protein product: CASSYRNRADYGYTF.

The chain links TRBV9 to TRBJ2-3, with TRBD2 as a possible D gene (5 bases). The CDR3 consists of 12 residues. The V gene's germline CDR1 is SGDLS and CDR2 YYNGEE. The V end was cut by 3 bases, the J end by 5 bases, with 7 bases between. The CDR3 DNA sequence: TGTGCCAGCAGCGGCGAGGGAGATACGCAGTATTTT. Protein: CASSGEGDTQYF.

The CDR3 nucleotides read TGTGCCAGCAGCCAAGGACAGGGGGCTAACTATGGCTACACCTTC. Translating it yields CASSQGQGANYGYTF. V and J are TRBV5-4 and TRBJ1-2; TRBD1 agrees at 10 bases. Germline-derived CDR1 and CDR2 are SGHNT and YYREEE (reference sequence). The CDR3 covers 15 residues. Trimming took 4 bases from V and 0 from J; bases not matched to a gene: 3.

This clone came up once. The V gene is TRBV3-1 (or the pseudogene TRBV3-2), the J gene TRBJ1-4, with a weak D call TRBD1 (6 bases). Germline V gives CDR1 LGHDT, CDR2 YNNKEL (reference sequence). V dropped 2 bases and J dropped 2 bases, with 9 bases sitting between them. This CDR3 is 15 amino acids long. CDR3 loop: CASSQSGQTNEKLFF. The CDR3 region has the DNA TGTGCCAGCAGCCAAAGCGGACAGACTAATGAAAAACTGTTTTTT.

This clone was seen just once. This chain connects TRBV19 to TRBJ1-5; D might be TRBD1 (6 bases). This CDR3 contains 14 residues. V lost 3 bases, J lost 3 bases, and 9 bases lay in between. From germline, CDR1 is LNHDA and CDR2 SQIVND (reference sequence). The CDR3 loop is CASSIGQFNQPQHF. As DNA, the CDR3 is TGTGCCAGTAGTATTGGACAGTTCAATCAGCCCCAGCATTTT.

The gene calls are TRBV6-2 or TRBV6-3 and TRBJ2-3, with 9 bases that match TRBD2. The V and J ends lost 2 bases and 0 bases, in that order; junction bases with no gene match: 3. Germline loops: CDR1 MNHEY, CDR2 SVGEGT. This CDR3 contains 16 residues. The CDR3: CASSYRGRASTDTQYF. CDR3 nucleotides: TGTGCCAGCAGTTACCGCGGGAGGGCTAGCACAGATACGCAGTATTTT.

The V call is TRBV2, the J call TRBJ1-5; D is unresolved. Germline assignment: CDR1 SNHLY and CDR2 FYNNEI. V lost 6 bases to trimming and J lost 0 bases, with 12 bases between them. The CDR3 consists of 15 residues. As DNA, the CDR3 is TGTGCCAGCAGAAGAGGTCGGGTTAGCAATCAGCCCCAGCATTTT. This sequence encodes CASRRGRVSNQPQHF.

The chain has TRBV10-3 and TRBJ1-3; 8 bases match TRBD1. The CDR3 runs to 15 residues. V shed 4 bases, J shed 0 bases, and the junction held 2 bases outside the gene matches. The germline gives CDR1 ENHRY, CDR2 SYGVKD. CDR3 amino acids: CAISAGGHSGNTIYF. The CDR3 DNA follows: TGTGCCATCAGTGCAGGGGGCCACTCTGGAAACACCATATATTTT.

This chain uses TRBV19 with TRBJ2-2, with 8 nucleotides matching TRBD1. V lost 5 bases to trimming and J lost 1 base; unmatched junction nucleotides: 9. Per germline, CDR1 LNHDA and CDR2 SQIVND (reference sequence). This CDR3 has 17 amino acids. CDR3 sequence reads: CASSPQGAALNTGELFF. CDR3 in DNA: TGTGCCAGTAGTCCTCAGGGGGCGGCCTTGAACACCGGGGAGCTGTTTTTT.

This rearrangement joins TRBV24-1 to TRBJ1-5; D remains ambiguous. Germline loops: CDR1 KGHDR, CDR2 SFDVKD. The CDR3 has 13 amino acids. V was trimmed by 9 bases and J by 2 bases, leaving 10 bases between them. The CDR3 nucleotides read TGTGCCACCTCTCCCGAGGGCAATCAGCCCCAGCATTTT. Amino acids: CATSPEGNQPQHF.

V usage is TRBV6-5 and J usage is TRBJ2-2; a weak D match, TRBD2 (5 bases). V was trimmed by 7 bases and J by 7 bases, leaving 19 bases between them. Germline CDR1 reads MNHEY; CDR2 reads SVGAGI. CDR3 size: 15 residues. The CDR3 region has the DNA TGTGCCAGCACCCCATCGGTGGGAGCCCACGGGGAGCTGTTTTTT. Translating gives CASTPSVGAHGELFF.